The present TCR beta chain was sequenced within a study of OX40 agonist ivuxolimab in advanced cancers. Study context: The mean age was approximately 60 years, ranging from about 23 to 79, with more than 70% of participants male.

Patients were excluded for autoimmune disease history or systemic immunosuppression. CDR1 is SGHNT and CDR2 is YYREEE in the germline V gene (reference sequence). This CDR3 comprises 18 residues. V dropped 3 bases and J dropped 1 base, with 21 bases sitting between them. The assay was immunoSEQ multiplex PCR, and TCRdb's table has in-frame clones only and misses some. This table holds fewer than 45,000 clones, 75% to 90% found once. The source is an adult with an advanced solid tumor such as melanoma, head and neck, liver or kidney cancer. The chain combines TRBV5-4 with TRBJ2-3; D possibly corresponds to TRBD2 (7 bases). The starting material was CD4+ or CD8+ T cells sorted from blood, obtained in a trial of the OX40 agonist ivuxolimab. The CDR3 DNA follows: TGTGCCAGCAGCTCATTGGGGGCTAGCGGAATAGGCACAGATACGCAGTATTTT. Translation: CASSSLGASGIGTDTQYF.